The rows below give T cell receptor beta chains drawn from one sample of a study of T cells in Graves' hyperthyroidism and ophthalmopathy. One entry per CDR3 protein results from TCRdb running MiXCR on the multiplex PCR reads. Of hundreds of thousands of distinct CDR3 sequences in the sample, 16% are singletons; the top ten hold roughly 18%. Material: blood. These TCRs come from a woman aged 18-35 years with Graves' hyperthyroidism. The CDR3 runs from the conserved cysteine through the conserved F or W. D genes are given only for firm matches. A row's size may be missing; if present it is once, few, many or a size class.

DNA,CDR3,J,V,D,size
TGTGCCACCCAGGCGCCGGCTCTTAGGGAGACCCAGTACTTC,CATQAPALRETQYF,TRBJ2-5,TRBV10-3,NA,NA
TGTGCCAGCAGTGATGGGAAGCGCAATGAGCAGTTCTTC,CASSDGKRNEQFF,TRBJ2-1,TRBV2,NA,many
TGTGCCAGCAGCCATCTTTCTGGGTTTGGAAACACCATATATTTT,CASSHLSGFGNTIYF,TRBJ1-3,TRBV14,NA,NA
TGTGCCAGCAGTCCCGGGACAGGGGGCAGTCAGCCCCAGCATTTT,CASSPGTGGSQPQHF,TRBJ1-5,TRBV27,TRBD1,few
TGTGCCAGCAGCTTAGCGGCAGGGGGCTTGTCTAGCAATCAGCCCCAGCATTTT,CASSLAAGGLSSNQPQHF,TRBJ1-5,TRBV7-9,TRBD1,NA
TGCAGTGCTAGTTCGGGATTGGCCAATCAGCCCCAGCATTTT,CSASSGLANQPQHF,TRBJ1-5,TRBV20-1,NA,many
TGTGCCATAGGCCGCAATCAGCCCCAGCATTTT,CAIGRNQPQHF,TRBJ1-5,TRBV6-2/TRBV6-3,NA,many
TGTGCCAGCAGTTACCCTGCGCTGAGCTCCTACAATGAGCAGTTCTTC,CASSYPALSSYNEQFF,TRBJ2-1,TRBV6-2/TRBV6-3,NA,NA
TGTGCCATCAGCGAACCAGGGAGATCCTACGAGCAGTACTTC,CAISEPGRSYEQYF,TRBJ2-7,TRBV10-3,NA,NA
TGTGCCAGCAGTATACAGGCCTCTGGAAACACCATATATTTT,CASSIQASGNTIYF,TRBJ1-3,TRBV28,NA,NA
TGTGCCAGCAGCTGGGGAGAGGGACAGGGTTACGAGCAGTACTTC,CASSWGEGQGYEQYF,TRBJ2-7,TRBV5-1,TRBD1,NA
TGTGCCAGCATCCAATACGGGGGAGCGAGCACTGAAGCTTTCTTT,CASIQYGGASTEAFF,TRBJ1-1,TRBV5-6,NA,many
TGTGCCTCCTCGGACGGGGCTGGGGCCAACGTCCTGACTTTC,CASSDGAGANVLTF,TRBJ2-6,TRBV6-4,NA,NA
TGCAGTGCGATGGGACTAGCGGGAGATAACAATGAGCAGTTCTTC,CSAMGLAGDNNEQFF,TRBJ2-1,TRBV20-1,TRBD2,many
TGTGCCAGCAGCTTGGACAGCCTCAAGTGGGCTTTCTTT,CASSLDSLKWAFF,TRBJ1-1,TRBV7-9,NA,few
TGTGCCACCAGTGATGGTCAGGGCAGCTCCTACAATGAGCAGTTCTTC,CATSDGQGSSYNEQFF,TRBJ2-1,TRBV24-1,NA,many
TGTGCCACCAGCAGAGATTTCAGGGCTGAAAAACTGTTTTTT,CATSRDFRAEKLFF,TRBJ1-4,TRBV15,NA,NA
TGCGCCAGCAGCCAAGTGAGGGGGCGAAGAGATCAGCCCCAGCATTTT,CASSQVRGRRDQPQHF,TRBJ1-5,TRBV4-3,TRBD1,many
TGTGCTAGTGCCTCGGGAGGCTCCCGTGCTAGCACAGATACGCAGTATTTT,CASASGGSRASTDTQYF,TRBJ2-3,TRBV12-5,TRBD2,many
TGTGCCATCAGTGAGGACGGCAGTACCTATGGCTACACCTTC,CAISEDGSTYGYTF,TRBJ1-2,TRBV10-3,NA,many
TGTGCCAGCAGCCAAGAATTTGGCAGGGACACTTATGAGCAGTTCTTC,CASSQEFGRDTYEQFF,TRBJ2-1,TRBV4-2,NA,NA
TGCAGTGCTTCGGACAGCAAAGTCCCTAACTATGGCTACACCTTC,CSASDSKVPNYGYTF,TRBJ1-2,TRBV20-1,NA,many
TGTGCCAGCAGTTTTAGGCAGGGGGCCCCCACAGATACGCAGTATTTT,CASSFRQGAPTDTQYF,TRBJ2-3,TRBV12-3/TRBV12-4,TRBD1,few
TGTGCCAGCAGTGGGGAGAATACGCAGTATTTT,CASSGENTQYF,TRBJ2-3,TRBV2,NA,many
TGTGCCATCAGTGAGGGGGGAAAGACAGATACGCAGTATTTT,CAISEGGKTDTQYF,TRBJ2-3,TRBV10-3,NA,NA
TGTGCCAGTAAGGAGGGGCGGAATGGCTACACCTTC,CASKEGRNGYTF,TRBJ1-2,TRBV19,NA,NA
TGTGCCAGCACCAAAAGGGGGGGGAATAGCAATCAGCCCCAGCATTTT,CASTKRGGNSNQPQHF,TRBJ1-5,TRBV6-1,NA,few
TGCGCCAGCAGTTACCCCAGGGGGAAATCCTACAATGAGCAGTTCTTC,CASSYPRGKSYNEQFF,TRBJ2-1,TRBV5-1,TRBD1,many
TGTGCCAGCAGCCCCTGGACAGCCAGCTATGGCTACACCTTC,CASSPWTASYGYTF,TRBJ1-2,TRBV5-4,NA,NA
TGTGCCAGCAGTCCGGTTGGGGGTGGGGGCAATGAGCAGTTCTTC,CASSPVGGGGNEQFF,TRBJ2-1,TRBV28,NA,many
TGTGCCACCAGCGCCTGGACAGGGGAGGGCAATCAGCCCCAGCATTTT,CATSAWTGEGNQPQHF,TRBJ1-5,TRBV24-1,TRBD1,many
TGCAGCGTTGAAGATCAACGGACTAGCGGGAGTACGGAGACCCAGTACTTC,CSVEDQRTSGSTETQYF,TRBJ2-5,TRBV29-1,TRBD2,many